The following is a T cell receptor (beta chain) sequence with its context. Its antigen is unknown. The CDR3 totals 14 residues. Germline values: CDR1 SGHRS, CDR2 YFSETQ. V lost 0 bases and J lost 7; bases outside the gene matches: 2. The sample comes from a study of radiotherapy plus CTLA-4 blockade in lung cancer. Findings and limits, study-wide: TCR clones of tumor origin grew in blood after radiotherapy plus ipilimumab.

This table comes from immunoSEQ multiplex PCR, and its TCRdb copy is limited to in-frame clones, with some not included. The top ten hold about 2.2% of the sample, which has around 110,000 clones, more than 75% seen once. Those with chemo-refractory metastatic non-small-cell lung cancer were treated with focal radiation combined with CTLA-4 blockade using ipilimumab. The sequencing used peripheral blood, collected from a patient treated with radiotherapy plus ipilimumab. The receptor was isolated from a human donor with non-small cell lung cancer that progressed on radiotherapy plus ipilimumab. Some clones in this sample may be carry-over from other donors' samples. The chain combines TRBV5-1 with TRBJ1-2; 11 nucleotides agree with TRBD1. This CDR3 reads CASSLGTGGFGYTF. In DNA, the CDR3 is TGCGCCAGCAGCTTGGGGACAGGGGGCTTTGGCTACACCTTC.